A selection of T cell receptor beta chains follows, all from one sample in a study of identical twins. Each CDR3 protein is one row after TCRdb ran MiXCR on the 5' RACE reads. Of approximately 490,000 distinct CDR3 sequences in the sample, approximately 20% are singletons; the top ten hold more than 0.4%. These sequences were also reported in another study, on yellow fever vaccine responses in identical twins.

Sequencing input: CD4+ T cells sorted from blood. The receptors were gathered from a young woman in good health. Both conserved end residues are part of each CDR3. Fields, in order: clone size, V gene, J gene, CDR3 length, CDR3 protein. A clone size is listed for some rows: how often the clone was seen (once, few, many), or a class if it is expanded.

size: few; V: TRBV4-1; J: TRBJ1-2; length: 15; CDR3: CASSLTWGTNYGYTF
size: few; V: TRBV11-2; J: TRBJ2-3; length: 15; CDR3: CASSLVPETTDTQYF
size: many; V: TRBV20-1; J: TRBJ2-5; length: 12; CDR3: CSATDRKETQYF
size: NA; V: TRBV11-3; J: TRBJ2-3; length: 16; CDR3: CASSPRAGGPSDTQYF
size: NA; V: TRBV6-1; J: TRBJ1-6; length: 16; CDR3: CASRQGQFLENSPLHF
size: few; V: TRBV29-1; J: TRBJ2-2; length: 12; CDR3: CSAGTNTGELFF
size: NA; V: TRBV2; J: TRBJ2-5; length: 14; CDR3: CASSMDRGLGTQYF
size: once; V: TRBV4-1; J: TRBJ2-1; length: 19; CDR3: CASSQGGLTAGSSYNEQFF
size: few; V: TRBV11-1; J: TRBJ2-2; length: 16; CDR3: CASRRTRNTNTGELFF
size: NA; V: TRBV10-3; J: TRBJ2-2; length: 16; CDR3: CAISEGARGDTGELFF
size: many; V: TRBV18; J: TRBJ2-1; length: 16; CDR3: CASSPLSGRSYNEQFF
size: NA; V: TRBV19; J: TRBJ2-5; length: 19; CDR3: CASSFQHGLAGVLSETQYF
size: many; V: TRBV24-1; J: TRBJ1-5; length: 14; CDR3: CATSATQYDRPQHF
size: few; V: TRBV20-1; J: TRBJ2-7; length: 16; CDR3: CSASPSGSGSSYEQYF
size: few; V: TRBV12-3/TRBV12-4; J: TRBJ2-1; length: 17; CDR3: CASSPRLAGGAGNEQFF
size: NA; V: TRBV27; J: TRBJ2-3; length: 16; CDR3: CASSPQWGGLADTQYF
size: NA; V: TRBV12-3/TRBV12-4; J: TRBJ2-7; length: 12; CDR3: CASSRVSYEQYF
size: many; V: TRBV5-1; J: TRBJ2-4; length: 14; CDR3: CASSGGLAKNIQYF
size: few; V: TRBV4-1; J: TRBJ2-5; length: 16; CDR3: CASSQGPPGGQETQYF
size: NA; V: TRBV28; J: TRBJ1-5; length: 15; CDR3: CASSLTGGSYQPQHF
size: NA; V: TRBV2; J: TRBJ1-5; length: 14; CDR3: CASSGGTSNQPQHF
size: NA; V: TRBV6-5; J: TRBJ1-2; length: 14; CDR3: CASSYRSTRGGYTF
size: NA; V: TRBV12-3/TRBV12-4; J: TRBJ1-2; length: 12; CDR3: CASSFGGYGYTF
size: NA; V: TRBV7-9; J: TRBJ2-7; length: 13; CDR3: CASSLYQGYEQYF
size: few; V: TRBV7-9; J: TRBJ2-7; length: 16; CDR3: CASSFPWTGNSYEQYF
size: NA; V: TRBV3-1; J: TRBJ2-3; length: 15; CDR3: CASSQGAGAPDTQYF
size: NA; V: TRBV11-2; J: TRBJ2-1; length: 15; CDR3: CASSYRRDGYNEQFF
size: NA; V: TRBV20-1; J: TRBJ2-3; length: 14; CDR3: CSARRGPGTDTQYF
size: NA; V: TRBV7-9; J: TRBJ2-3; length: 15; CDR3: CASSTGLGPIDTQYF
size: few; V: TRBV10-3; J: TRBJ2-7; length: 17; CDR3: CAISESHGYSTSYEQYF
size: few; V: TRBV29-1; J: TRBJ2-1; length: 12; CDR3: CSVGQGHNEQFF
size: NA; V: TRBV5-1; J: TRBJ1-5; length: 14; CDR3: CASSSAGGGQPQHF
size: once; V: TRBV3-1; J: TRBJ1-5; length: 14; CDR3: CASSQAWGNQPQHF
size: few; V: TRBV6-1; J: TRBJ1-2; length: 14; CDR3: CASTPATGGYGYTF
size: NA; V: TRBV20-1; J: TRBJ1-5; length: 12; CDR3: CSARQANQPQHF
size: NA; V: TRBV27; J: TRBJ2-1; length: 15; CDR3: CASNGRLSTFNEQFF
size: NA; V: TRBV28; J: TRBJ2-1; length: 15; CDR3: CASSFGEAAYNEQFF
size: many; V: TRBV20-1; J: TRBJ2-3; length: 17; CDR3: CSANSPSGAGPTDTQYF
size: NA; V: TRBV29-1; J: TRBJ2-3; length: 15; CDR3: CSSRTSGGATDTQYF
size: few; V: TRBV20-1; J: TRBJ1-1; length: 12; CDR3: CSVSQGGTEAFF
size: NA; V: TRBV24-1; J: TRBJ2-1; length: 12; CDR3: CATSGRGTEQFF
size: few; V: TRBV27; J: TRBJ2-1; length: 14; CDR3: CASNRLAGENEQFF
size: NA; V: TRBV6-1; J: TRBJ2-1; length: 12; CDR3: CASTPGTAEQFF
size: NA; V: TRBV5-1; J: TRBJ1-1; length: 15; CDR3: CASKDRGRLNTEAFF
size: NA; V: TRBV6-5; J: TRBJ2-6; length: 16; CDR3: CASSYLWDSGANVLTF
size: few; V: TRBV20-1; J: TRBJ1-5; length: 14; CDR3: CSASGQSSNQPQHF
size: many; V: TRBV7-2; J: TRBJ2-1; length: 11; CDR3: CASSFINEQFF
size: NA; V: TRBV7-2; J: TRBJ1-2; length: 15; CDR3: CASSAQTLANYGYTF
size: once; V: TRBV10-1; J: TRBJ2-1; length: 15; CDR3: CASSRGTGRLNEQFF